A single sample is the source of the 14 T cell receptor beta chains below, sequenced in a study of T-cell memory formation after mild COVID-19. Each CDR3 protein gets one entry after TCRdb re-called the 5' RACE reads with MiXCR. The repertoire holds around 310,000 distinct CDR3 sequences, with 15% to 20% as singletons. Specimen: PBMCs or a T cell subset sorted from them (not recorded which). The receptors stem from a man in his late teens or twenties who had mild COVID-19 (a few samples of this study predate the infection). Cell type and time point are not known.

The gene calls are TRBV12-3 or TRBV12-4 and TRBJ1-2, with TRBD1 as a possible D gene (6 bases). Trimming cost V 5 bases and J 5 bases, with 12 bases left between them. The CDR3 contains 13 residues. DNA for the CDR3: TGTGCCAGCAGTCCGACAGGTCGGTATGGCTACACCTTC. It is translated as CASSPTGRYGYTF.

The V call is TRBV19, the J call TRBJ2-7; 7 bases fit TRBD1. The length of the CDR3 is 13 residues. Trimming cost V 7 bases and J 3 bases; bases outside gene matches: 6. Germline CDR1 is LNHDA and CDR2 is SQIVND (reference sequence). CDR3 residues: CASTSGQNYEQYF. CDR3 sequence (DNA): TGTGCCAGTACCTCGGGACAGAACTACGAGCAGTACTTC.

This clonotype was seen many times. V and J are TRBV12-3 or TRBV12-4 and TRBJ1-5; 7 nucleotides match TRBD1. J gave up 7 bases and V 3 bases, and 3 bases lay outside the gene matches. The CDR3 extends over 13 amino acids. The CDR3 region is CASSLAGGQPQHF. The CDR3 DNA reads as TGTGCCAGCAGTTTGGCAGGGGGGCAGCCCCAGCATTTT.

This clonotype was observed a handful of times. The chain is built from TRBV10-3 and TRBJ2-3, with a possible D match to TRBD1 (6 bases). In germline, CDR1 is ENHRY, CDR2 SYGVKD. Trimming took off 3 bases at V and 2 bases at J, with 9 bases between the two ends. The CDR3 contains 14 residues. The CDR3 nucleotides are TGTGCCATCAGTGACAGGGGTTACACAGATACGCAGTATTTT. It translates to CAISDRGYTDTQYF.

This clonotype has only a few counts. This rearrangement joins TRBV5-1 to TRBJ1-5; D remains unclear. V shed 4 bases and J shed 2 bases, with 13 bases lying between them. CDR1 and CDR2 (germline): SGHRS, YFSETQ. This CDR3 is 15 amino acids long. The CDR3 DNA reads TGCGCCAGCAGCCCCGCGGGGTTCGGCAATCAGCCCCAGCATTTT. Residues: CASSPAGFGNQPQHF. The complete variable domain, with remaining parts taken from reference TRBV5-1 and TRBJ1-5, reads KAGVTQTPRYLIKTRGQQVTLSCSPISGHRSVSWYQQTPGQGLQFLFEYFSETQRNKGNFPGRFSGRQFSNSRSEMNVSTLELGDSALYLCASSPAGFGNQPQHFGDGTRLSIL.

This clonotype has more than one count but fewer than ten. The chain is built from TRBV7-7 and TRBJ2-5; D may be TRBD2 (6 bases). Per germline, CDR1 SSHAT and CDR2 FNYEAQ (reference sequence). The CDR3 runs to 14 residues. V was trimmed by 5 bases and J by 4 bases, leaving 14 bases between them. The CDR3 loop reads CASSPRDARETQYF. In DNA form, the CDR3 reads TGTGCCAGCAGCCCGCGGGACGCGAGAGAGACCCAGTACTTC.

V is TRBV14 and J is TRBJ2-5; TRBD2 agrees at 7 bases. Germline CDR1 is SGHDN and CDR2 is FVKESK. This CDR3 contains 16 residues. Trimming removed 4 bases from V and 0 bases from J; junction bases left unmatched: 8. The CDR3 protein is CASSLGAGTYQETQYF. The CDR3 bases are TGTGCCAGCAGCCTAGGAGCGGGGACGTACCAAGAGACCCAGTACTTC.

This clonotype was seen only a few times. The chain carries TRBV7-2 and TRBJ2-3; 16 nucleotides agree with TRBD2. CDR3 size: 17 residues. Germline CDR1 is SGHTA and CDR2 is FQGNSA. The trim removed 4 bases at V and 3 bases at J, leaving 4 bases unmatched. CDR3 DNA sequence: TGTGCCAGCAGCTCCGGGACTAGCGGGGGGGCGACAGATACGCAGTATTTT. This translates into CASSSGTSGGATDTQYF.

This clonotype was seen more than once but under ten times. The chain couples TRBV9 to TRBJ2-3, with 9 bases fitting TRBD1. The J segment lost 2 bases and the V segment lost 4 bases, leaving 8 bases of the junction unmatched. The CDR3 extends over 16 amino acids. Germline V CDR1 and CDR2: SGDLS, YYNGEE. This chain's CDR3 is CASSTSGTGFTDTQYF. The CDR3 DNA follows: TGTGCCAGCAGCACCTCCGGGACAGGGTTCACAGATACGCAGTATTTT.

The CDR3 bases are TGTGCCAGCGAGGCCCCAGATACGCAGTATTTT. Its translation is CASEAPDTQYF. This chain joins TRBV7-9 and TRBJ2-3; D not resolved. This CDR3 spans 11 amino acids. Germline CDR1 and CDR2: SEHNR and FQNEAQ (reference sequence). Trimming pared 8 bases from V and 4 bases from J, leaving 7 bases between.

This clonotype was seen only a few times. The chain is built from TRBV12-3 or TRBV12-4 and TRBJ2-5; D gene ambiguous. The CDR3 is 13 residues long. The germline V and J ends were trimmed by 2 bases and 2 bases, with 6 bases remaining between them. CDR3 sequence (DNA): TGTGCCAGCAGTTTACTTCGGCAAGAGACCCAGTACTTC. Its protein product is CASSLLRQETQYF.

This clonotype was found a few times. The V gene is TRBV7-9, the J gene TRBJ1-6, with 10 bases identical to TRBD1. The J segment lost 4 bases and the V segment lost 5 bases, leaving 5 bases of the junction unmatched. The CDR3 has 16 amino acids. Germline V gene data show CDR1 as SEHNR and CDR2 as FQNEAQ (reference sequence). Here the CDR3 reads CASSPDRGPYNSPLHF. The CDR3 bases are TGTGCCAGCAGCCCCGACAGGGGGCCTTATAATTCACCCCTCCACTTT. The entire variable domain, with the rest obtained from reference TRBV7-9 and TRBJ1-6, is as follows: DTGVSQNPRHKITKRGQNVTFRCDPISEHNRLYWYRQTLGQGPEFLTYFQNEAQLEKSRLLSDRFSAERPKGSFSTLEIQRTEQGDSAMYLCASSPDRGPYNSPLHFGNGTRLTVT.

The genes are TRBV11-2 and TRBJ1-6; D is ambiguous. The CDR3 is 17 amino acids. The germline CDR1 and CDR2 sequences are SGHAT and FQNNGV. The ends were cut back, 1 base at V and 5 bases at J, with 15 bases in the middle. Here the CDR3 reads CASSLVSEPWDNSPLHF. The CDR3 bases are TGTGCCAGCAGCTTAGTTTCAGAACCCTGGGATAATTCACCCCTCCACTTT.

The chain carries TRBV7-8 and TRBJ2-1; D ambiguous. The CDR3 totals 16 residues. Germline values: CDR1 SGHVS, CDR2 FQNEAQ. V shed 5 bases and J shed 0 bases, with 14 bases lying between them. The CDR3 region has the DNA TGTGCCAGCAGCGCGGAAGACGGAAGCTCCTACAATGAGCAGTTCTTC. Its translation: CASSAEDGSSYNEQFF.